This T cell receptor beta chain was identified during a study of CD8+CD57+ T cells in acquired aplastic anemia. On this clonotype itself: What it recognizes is unknown.

CD8+CD57+ cell expansion had been shown by flow cytometry in patients chosen for sequencing. Blood came from patients not yet given any therapy. CDR1 is ENHRY and CDR2 is SYGVKD in the germline V gene. The CDR3 runs 15 residues. The V gene lost 6 bases and the J gene lost 0 bases, with 13 bases spanning the gap. Study observations and caveats: Significant differences in CD8+ Simpson's diversity were not observed between patients and controls.

TCR beta VDJ combinations and CDR3 sequences were profiled from genomic DNA. TCRdb redid the calling of the reads with MiXCR, one entry per CDR3 protein. The sample has fewer than 300,000 distinct CDR3 sequences, about 80% seen once. The sequence derives from a human donor with aplastic anemia. The chain carries TRBV10-3 and TRBJ2-3, with TRBD2 as a possible D gene (5 bases). The sequencing sample was made of sorted CD4+, CD8+, or CD8+CD57+ T cells (not recorded which) from PBMCs. The DNA for the CDR3 is TGTGCCATCAGACGGGGAGCGCAAAGCACAGATACGCAGTATTTT. This encodes CAIRRGAQSTDTQYF.